This paragraph covers one TCR beta chain sequence. Antigen: not known. A single record per CDR3 protein comes from TCRdb applying MiXCR to the RT-PCR reads. The table records roughly 790,000 distinct CDR3 sequences, less than 25% of them present only once. The CDR3 totals 13 residues. CDR1 is MNHEY, CDR2 SMNVEV, per germline (reference sequence). V was shortened by 6 bases and J by 8 bases, with 14 bases between the two germline ends. The data were obtained in a study of response to subunit inactivated influenza vaccine. Findings and limits, study-wide: With each seasonal influenza vaccination, the authors suggested, few new T cells are recruited.

The V gene is TRBV27, the J gene TRBJ2-1; D might be TRBD1 (7 bases). This specimen consisted of PBMCs from blood, obtained roughly 5 days after vaccination. The TCR sequence derives from a man aged 50 to 60 who received an inactivated influenza vaccine. The CDR3 region is CASRPGGSDEQFF. In DNA, the CDR3 is TGTGCCAGCAGGCCAGGGGGGAGTGATGAGCAGTTCTTC.